The 12 T cell receptor beta chains below were found in one sample sequenced in a study of CD8+ T cells in alopecia areata. Following RNA extraction, reverse transcription yielded cDNA that acted as the sequencing template. Clones were read by immunoSEQ multiplex PCR, and TCRdb kept only the in-frame ones, dropping some. The record shows around 300,000 clones for this sample, with no singletons present. Cells that came from pooled cutaneous lymph nodes were sorted using CD4, CD8alpha, NKG2D, NKG2ACE and other markers. Sequences were obtained from CD4+ T cells sorted from a lymph node. Source of these receptors: a C3H/HeJ mouse with alopecia areata. As its MHC haplotype, the strain has H2-k.

The sample holds a few counts of this clone. Genes and germline are mouse. Coverage ceases 4 residues before the CDR3 finishes, and the germline J gene fills in the end. The rearrangement uses TRBV13-3 and TRBJ2-5; TRBD2 matches at 9 bases. V gave up 0 bases and J gave up 3 bases; unmatched junction bases: 2. Per the germline V gene, CDR1 is NNHDY and CDR2 is SYVADS. This CDR3 contains 15 residues. The part of the CDR3 DNA that was read is TGTGCCAGCAGTGATGCCTGGGGGGGGCAAGAC. Its translation: CASSDAWGGQD. The entire CDR3 sequence reads CASSDAWGGQDTQYF. Combining the CDR3 with reference TRBV13-3 and TRBJ2-5 gives the whole variable domain EAAVTQSPRSKVAVTGGKVTLSCHQTNNHDYMYWYRQDTGHGLRLIHYSYVADSTEKGDIPDGYKASRPSQENFSLILELASLSQTAVYFCASSDAWGGQDTQYFGPGTRLLVL.

This clone appeared a few times. The listed genes are named as in mouse. The CDR3 end lies 4 residues beyond the end of the read and is filled in from the germline J gene. The sample holds other DNA sequences that translate to the same CDR3. The genes are TRBV13-1 and TRBJ1-1; tentatively, D is TRBD1 (5 bases). This CDR3 spans 14 amino acids. Germline V gives CDR1 NSHNY, CDR2 SYGAGN. The V and J ends lost 3 bases and 0 bases respectively, with 9 bases between them. Partial CDR3 DNA: TGTGCCAGCAGTGGGACAAATGCAAACACA. Protein: CASSGTNANT. The CDR3 in its entirety is CASSGTNANTEVFF.

This clone occurred a few times. Gene names are mouse gene names. Read sequence stops 4 residues before the CDR3 end, and the germline J gene provides the missing end. The rearrangement joins TRBV1 to TRBJ2-1, with TRBD2 identical over 10 bases. Germline CDR1 NSQYPW, CDR2 LRSPGD (reference sequence). The CDR3 consists of 15 residues. Trimming took 5 bases from V and 0 from J; bases not matched to a gene: 1. Partial CDR3 DNA: TGCACCTGCAGTACTGGGGGGGATAACTATGCT. Translated, it gives CTCSTGGDNYA. The whole CDR3 reads CTCSTGGDNYAEQFF.

This clone was observed at least ten times. Mouse gene names and germline throughout. The read falls 4 residues short of the CDR3 end, and the missing part is taken from the germline J gene. This rearrangement joins TRBV31 to TRBJ2-2; D perhaps matches TRBD2 (6 bases). This CDR3 spans 12 amino acids. Germline CDR1 GKSSPN, CDR2 SITVG. V was shortened by 3 bases and J by 4 bases, with 6 bases between the two germline ends. Incomplete CDR3 DNA: TGTGCCTGGAGCTGGGGCACCGGG. Translating gives CAWSWGTG. The complete CDR3 sequence is CAWSWGTGQLYF.

Notes on this clone: Genes and germline come from the mouse. The read gets to within 4 residues of the CDR3 end, and the germline J gene fills in the rest. The chain carries TRBV5 and TRBJ2-7, with 12 bases that match TRBD2. The CDR3 extends over 16 amino acids. Germline assignment: CDR1 LGHNA and CDR2 YNLKQL (reference sequence). V trimming: 1 base; J trimming: 0 bases; junction bases outside the gene matches: 1. The sequenced part of the CDR3 DNA is TGTGCCAGCAGCCAAGGGACTGGGGGGGGCTCCTAT. Its translation is CASSQGTGGGSY. In full, the CDR3 is CASSQGTGGGSYEQYF.

About this clone itself: Genes and germline are mouse. The read falls 4 residues short of the CDR3 end, and the missing part is taken from the germline J gene. This chain links TRBV1 with TRBJ2-4, with 12 bases aligning to TRBD2. The CDR3 spans 16 residues. Per germline, CDR1 NSQYPW and CDR2 LRSPGD (reference sequence). The CDR3 is CTCSARGLGGENTLYF. The CDR3 DNA, read in part, is TGCACCTGCAGTGCCCGGGGACTGGGGGGCGAAAAC.

This clone was seen only a few times. The listed genes are named as in mouse. The CDR3 extends 4 residues past the end of the read, so its final part is completed from the germline J gene. The chain has TRBV31 and TRBJ1-2, with a possible D match to TRBD1 (6 bases). Germline CDR1 GKSSPN, CDR2 SITVG. This CDR3 has 13 residues. Trimming removed 3 bases from V and 4 bases from J, with 12 bases in between. The CDR3 reads CAWSHREGSDYTF. The covered CDR3 bases are TGTGCCTGGAGCCACAGGGAAGGCTCC.

This clone has just a few counts. Gene names and germline match the mouse. The CDR3 end is not reached by the read, which stops 4 residues before it; the germline J gene fills it in. The V and J genes are TRBV13-1 and TRBJ2-1, with TRBD1 matching over 9 bases. CDR1 and CDR2 (germline): NSHNY, SYGAGN. The CDR3 is 16 residues long. Unmatched junction bases numbered 4, after V lost 0 bases and J lost 3 bases. The CDR3 loop reads CASSDAWTGVYAEQFF. The DNA read from the CDR3 is TGTGCCAGCAGTGATGCTTGGACAGGGGTCTATGCT.

This clone was observed a few times. Germline and genes: mouse. The read ends 4 residues before the CDR3 terminus; that terminus is restored from the germline J gene. The rearrangement uses TRBV14 and TRBJ2-1; 9 bases align to TRBD2. The CDR3 runs to 15 residues. CDR1 SGHDT and CDR2 FRDEAV come from the germline V gene. V lost 4 bases to trimming and J lost 3 bases; unmatched junction nucleotides: 5. This CDR3 reads CASSLGGAVYAEQFF. The part of the CDR3 DNA that was read is TGTGCCAGCAGTCTTGGGGGGGCTGTCTATGCT.

Remarks on this clone: All gene names here are mouse names. The read halts 4 residues ahead of the CDR3 end, with the missing end drawn from the germline J gene. This chain connects TRBV1 to TRBJ1-1; a weak D match, TRBD1 (6 bases). The germline CDR1 and CDR2 sequences are NSQYPW and LRSPGD (reference sequence). The CDR3 consists of 16 residues. Trimming took off 0 bases at V and 1 base at J, with 12 bases between the two ends. The sequenced CDR3 bases are TGCACCTGCAGTGCAGATTCGGGGGGCGCGAACACA. Amino acids: CTCSADSGGANT. The full CDR3 protein reads CTCSADSGGANTEVFF.

As for this clone: The genes are named according to mouse. The sequenced fragment ends 4 residues before the CDR3 boundary, so the rest is inferred from the germline J gene. The chain combines TRBV13-1 with TRBJ2-1, with D perhaps matching TRBD2 (7 bases). The V end lost 2 bases, the J end lost 2 bases, and 8 bases lay between the germline ends. This CDR3 contains 14 residues. Germline loops: CDR1 NSHNY, CDR2 SYGAGN. CDR3 residues: CASSEGGHYAEQFF. The CDR3 DNA, read in part, is TGTGCCAGCAGTGAGGGGGGCCACTATGCT.

This clone has a count of ten or more. The listed genes are named as in mouse. From the germline J gene comes the end of the CDR3, since the read stops 4 residues before it. This chain joins TRBV17 and TRBJ2-3; D remains unclear. The V end was cut by 0 bases, the J end by 1 base, with 11 bases between. The CDR3 consists of 16 residues. Per the germline V gene, CDR1 is MNHDT and CDR2 is YYDKIL. Partial CDR3 DNA: TGTGCTAGCAGTAGAGATGGTGGGTGGGGTGCAGAA. This gives the protein CASSRDGGWGAE. The full-length CDR3 reads as CASSRDGGWGAETLYF.